One TCR beta chain is described in this entry. The data derive from a study of shared T cell receptors in the human thymus. Data came from immunoSEQ multiplex PCR; TCRdb stores just in-frame clones and leaves some out. The sample has some 720,000 clones, approximately 87% seen once. The CDR3 runs 12 residues. The germline gives CDR1 SQVTM, CDR2 ANQGSEA. Trimming stripped 3 bases from V and 4 bases from J, with 9 bases between. The data were also submitted as part of a second study, on human thymus T cells. This second study notes: From resections taken during corrective heart surgery, the thymus tissue was obtained.

The sequence derives from a boy younger than two with a congenital heart defect. Sequencing was carried out using thymocytes. This chain joins TRBV29-1 and TRBJ1-1, with D tentatively TRBD1 (5 bases). The CDR3 bases are TGCAGCGTTGATTCTAGGGGCACTGAAGCTTTCTTT. Amino acid sequence: CSVDSRGTEAFF. Full variable domain (remainder filled in from reference TRBV29-1 and TRBJ1-1): SAVISQKPSRDICQRGTSLTIQCQVDSQVTMMFWYRQQPGQSLTLIATANQGSEATYESGFVIDKFPISRPNLTFSTLTVSNMSPEDSSIYLCSVDSRGTEAFFGQGTRLTVV.